A few counts support the clone carrying this TCR beta chain. Its antigen remains unknown. This sample was taken from a study of identical twins. Broader study findings: Clonotypes of the beta chain that were abundant in cord blood carried fewer insertions (memory repertoires showed none).

Template switching (which added a universal primer site) was used, and cDNA carried unique molecular identifiers. A single record per CDR3 protein comes from TCRdb applying MiXCR to the 5' RACE reads. The sample lists 400,000 to 650,000 distinct CDR3 sequences, roughly a fifth occurring once. A further study also used this sample, focusing on T cells expressing NK-cell markers. From that report: Just one sequenced donor of eight was HCMV-seronegative, while seven were seropositive. Roughly 6 donors had dominant NKG2C+ clonotypes that comprised about 1.0-7.0% of their CD8+ T cells.

The sequence derives from a woman younger than 35 in good health. Sequencing was done on a sample of CD4+ T cells sorted from blood.

CDR3 in DNA: TGCGCCAGCAGCTTGGAGTATGGCACAGATACGCAGTATTTT. This encodes CASSLEYGTDTQYF. The genes are TRBV5-1 and TRBJ2-3, with no clear D. Trimming removed 0 bases at V and 1 base at J, with 6 bases between. This CDR3 is built from 14 residues. The germline gives CDR1 SGHRS, CDR2 YFSETQ.